Listed below are T cell receptor beta chains from one sample, sequenced in a study of graft-versus-host responses after intestinal transplantation. This table comes from immunoSEQ multiplex PCR, and its TCRdb copy is limited to in-frame clones, with some not included. The table includes fewer than 110,000 clones, 90% to 95% detected once. These receptors have no identified antigens. The material sequenced was unstimulated CD8+ T cells sorted from spleen or lymph node cells, taken before intestinal transplant. The receptors were sampled from a human donor who received an intestinal transplant. CDR3s leave out the opening cysteine and the closing phenylalanine or tryptophan.

TRBV11-2	ASSLFFRGGTGRNTEAF
TRBV4-1	ASSQADGQTLSVGYEQF
TRBV10-2	ASSDRYNEQF
TRBV2	ASRYLTSVVVAQY
TRBV13	ASSLAQNTEAF
TRBV25-1	ASREGYEQY
TRBV11-2	ASSFSRGASYEQY
TRBV7-8	ASQNSGELQETQY
TRBV2	ASSETLGHGYT
TRBV9	ASGRQGLFNEQF
TRBV2	ASSETSGAHEQY
TRBV7-6	ASSLGTGGGEQY
TRBV7-9	ASSLGNRMDYEQY
TRBV6-1	ASSPNPGQGNGYT
TRBV10-1	ASSESARDTEAF
TRBV29-1	SVEQGTGDGYT
TRBV20-1	SARLYNEQF
TRBV11-3	ASSTPDRDLAKNIQY
TRBV30	AWRETSHEQY
TRBV4-2	ASSPKRVDEQF
TRBV18	ASPPRRMHNEQF
TRBV7-9	ASIGLTLNEQY
TRBV13	ASSHDRGAPNEQY
TRBV30	AWSVGSGEQY
TRBV13	ASSLQGLAKYEQY
TRBV11-2	ASSLFVNTEAF
TRBV10-2	ASSESYQGADTQY
TRBV27	ASSATGTNYEQY
TRBV4-1	ASSQEFDRDTQY